This T cell receptor beta chain was captured in a study of identical twins (dated by TCRdb to between 2015 and 2016). Background on the whole study: To test whether fetal clonotypes persist, this study deep-sequenced TCR alpha and beta repertoires from monozygotic twins, from unrelated adults of various ages, and from cord blood. To rule out contamination, the twin experiments were replicated at different times with different library preparation protocols. Findings and caveats that apply to the study as a whole: In beta out-of-frame sequences, excess twin sharing was weaker, because having fewer shared sequences lowered the signal-to-noise ratio. Zero-insertion analyses could be partly confounded by invariant T cells such as MAIT and iNKT, although diverse VJ usage argued against such confounding for most clonotypes. Out-of-frame TCR alpha sharing in monozygotic twins was systematically underestimated by recombination models, whereas sharing between unrelated individuals was in agreement with the recombination models. Because the same donors could not be followed over many years, the conclusions depended on cross-sectional statistical analysis. Abundant cord blood beta clonotypes carried fewer insertions; young adult naive repertoires showed a weaker similar trend, while memory repertoires showed none. Compared with coincidental sharing between unrelated individuals, an excess of low generation-probability sequences was observed among out-of-frame TCR alpha sequences shared between twins.

All donors were healthy Caucasians. The twin cohort comprised three pairs of female monozygotic twins, all aged roughly 18 to 29 years. Positive isolation kits from Invitrogen were used to isolate CD4+ and CD8+ T cell populations. This clonotype was recorded a few times. Its recognized antigen is unknown. Per-base qualities were not stored, and no clone one base away is much larger. The receptor library was made with 5' RACE. The instrument given in TCRdb is Illumina HiSeq 2000. A universal primer binding site was introduced by template switching, and a unique molecular identifier was present in the final cDNA, enabling accurate counting of TCR cDNA molecules. Specific primers in the conserved constant-segment region were used to synthesize first-strand cDNA for the TCR alpha and beta chains. To control for contamination, every cDNA library was double barcoded, receiving both a SMART-Mk sample barcode and Illumina barcodes. Two successive PCR steps introduced TruSeq adapter sequences along with Illumina sample barcodes. Sequencing of the TCR alpha and beta cDNA libraries was done on the Illumina HiSeq platform using custom primers. The authors processed their data as follows. MiGEC processed the raw reads to extract unique molecular identifiers, while MiXCR was used to determine the CDR3 positions. For each individual, recombination models were inferred using an EM algorithm with the repgenHMM and IGoR tools. Shared clonotype analysis was performed with the tcR package in R, normalizing sharing by the product of cloneset sizes. Out-of-frame nonproductive sequences were analyzed to study raw recombination free of thymic and clonal selection effects. TCRdb reanalyzed the raw reads on its own, using fastp at Q25 for trimming and MiXCR for clone calling, and kept in-frame beta chains. Under each unique CDR3 protein, matching rows form one entry showing the most common genes and DNA. V and J calls and clone size were set by TCRdb, not the authors. Counted in this sample were more than 400,000 distinct CDR3 sequences; roughly 15% of them appeared once. The ten most abundant clones make up 0.44% of the sample.

There are 14 amino acids in the CDR3, from cysteine to phenylalanine inclusive. Only the CDR3 part of the read is kept: 42 bases, read in frame from the first base. V loses 4 bases of germline sequence and J loses 9 bases, and the interval between the two ends is 16 bases. Reading the germline V gene gives CDR1 SNHLY and CDR2 FYNNEI. Separately, the same data were catalogued under a study of yellow fever vaccine responses in identical twins. As that second study puts it: The T cell response to vaccination in identical twins was reported by the authors to appear partly convergent and partly personalized. The study precisely tracked vaccine-responding T cell clones in identical twins.

The specimen was CD4+ T cells sorted from blood. The clonotype comes from a woman in her late teens or twenties in good health. Recombination joined TRBV2 with TRBJ1-5; a tentative D call is TRBD1 (5 bases match). CDR3 sequence: CASSAGTARGPQHF. The nucleotide sequence is given as TGTGCCAGCAGTGCTGGGACGGCTCGCGGGCCCCAGCATTTT.